Listed below are T cell receptor beta chains from one sample, sequenced in a study of Graves' ophthalmopathy and Graves' hyperthyroidism. In TCRdb, the multiplex PCR reads were re-called with MiXCR into one record per CDR3 protein. Seen here are roughly 400,000 distinct CDR3 sequences, about a sixth observed once, and the top ten hold 2.4%. The sequencing input was peripheral blood. The receptor set was obtained from an adult woman with stable Graves' hyperthyroidism. Both conserved end residues are part of each CDR3. D genes are given only for firm matches. Rows give clone size only sometimes, using once, few, many, or a class for an expanded clone.

D,J,size,V,CDR3,DNA
-,TRBJ2-7,many,TRBV4-1,CASSQGSNSYEQYF,TGCGCCAGCAGCCAAGGGTCTAACTCCTACGAGCAGTACTTC
-,TRBJ2-5,many,TRBV7-9,CASSPPRGDTQETQYF,TGTGCCAGCAGCCCCCCCCGGGGGGACACCCAAGAGACCCAGTACTTC
TRBD1,TRBJ1-2,many,TRBV6-4,CASSRSTPGQSNYGYTF,TGTGCCAGCAGCCGAAGTACACCGGGACAGAGCAACTATGGCTACACCTTC
-,TRBJ2-7,many,TRBV7-8,CASGFRGPSSYEQYF,TGTGCCAGCGGGTTTAGAGGGCCTTCGTCCTACGAGCAGTACTTC
TRBD1,TRBJ2-6,many,TRBV12-5,CASAPGQGYSGANVLTF,TGTGCTAGTGCCCCGGGACAGGGTTACTCTGGGGCCAACGTCCTGACTTTC
-,TRBJ2-7,many,TRBV19,CASSSGTGREQYF,TGTGCCAGTAGTTCAGGGACCGGTCGGGAGCAGTACTTC
-,TRBJ2-7,many,TRBV28,CASSVPGVLTYEQYF,TGTGCCAGCAGTGTCCCAGGGGTCCTCACCTACGAGCAGTACTTC
-,TRBJ1-1,many,TRBV5-1,CASSPSGQRNTEAFF,TGCGCCAGCAGCCCCTCTGGACAGCGGAACACTGAAGCTTTCTTT
-,TRBJ2-7,many,TRBV4-3,CASSQGRREQYF,TGCGCCAGCAGCCAAGGCCGGAGGGAGCAGTACTTC
-,TRBJ2-7,many,TRBV20-1,CSASRGRAYEQYF,TGCAGTGCTAGTAGAGGGAGAGCGTACGAGCAGTACTTC
-,TRBJ2-4,-,TRBV4-3,CASSQDLWGAVNIQYF,TGCGCCAGCAGCCAAGATCTTTGGGGGGCGGTCAACATTCAGTACTTC
TRBD1,TRBJ2-7,many,TRBV28,CASSFKGQVHEQYF,TGTGCCAGCAGTTTTAAGGGACAGGTCCACGAGCAGTACTTC
TRBD2,TRBJ2-7,-,TRBV2,CASRGTSGSHEQYF,TGTGCCAGCAGGGGGACTAGCGGGTCACACGAGCAGTACTTC
-,TRBJ1-1,-,TRBV28,CASIPRVADEAFF,TGTGCCAGCATCCCTAGGGTCGCAGATGAAGCTTTCTTT
TRBD1,TRBJ2-7,many,TRBV12-3/TRBV12-4,CASRPHPGQGAYEQYF,TGTGCCAGCAGACCCCACCCGGGACAGGGGGCTTACGAGCAGTACTTC
-,TRBJ1-5,many,TRBV5-6,CASSTRGRGQPQHF,TGTGCCAGCAGCACCAGGGGTCGCGGGCAGCCCCAGCATTTT
-,TRBJ2-7,many,TRBV20-1,CSARVQGGGSYEQYF,TGCAGTGCTAGAGTTCAAGGGGGAGGTTCCTACGAGCAGTACTTC
TRBD2,TRBJ2-7,many,TRBV10-3,CAISESKLGLAYEQYF,TGTGCCATCAGTGAGTCGAAGCTCGGACTAGCCTACGAGCAGTACTTC
-,TRBJ2-2,many,TRBV4-1,CASSLTANTGELFF,TGCGCCAGCAGCCTGACAGCGAACACCGGGGAGCTGTTTTTT
TRBD2,TRBJ2-7,many,TRBV27,CASSWPTSGSYEQYF,TGTGCCAGCAGCTGGCCGACTAGCGGGAGCTACGAGCAGTACTTC
-,TRBJ1-2,many,TRBV4-3,CASSQDQRANYGYTF,TGCGCCAGCAGCCAAGATCAAAGGGCTAACTATGGCTACACCTTC
-,TRBJ2-5,-,TRBV6-1,CASSEAQDGPKETQYF,TGTGCCAGCAGTGAAGCGCAGGACGGACCGAAAGAGACCCAGTACTTC
-,TRBJ2-7,many,TRBV5-1,CASSLGYHDYEQYF,TGCGCCAGCAGCTTGGGTTACCACGATTACGAGCAGTACTTC
-,TRBJ1-2,-,TRBV7-2,CASSLVFGDSGYTF,TGTGCCAGCAGCTTAGTTTTCGGGGATAGTGGCTACACCTTC
TRBD2,TRBJ2-2,-,TRBV9,CASSSPWAGGATGELFF,TGTGCCAGCAGCTCCCCTTGGGCGGGAGGAGCGACCGGGGAGCTGTTTTTT
-,TRBJ1-1,many,TRBV3-1,CASSQGHRNTEAFF,TGCGCCAGCAGTCAAGGACACAGGAACACTGAAGCTTTCTTT
-,TRBJ2-7,many,TRBV28,CASSGRGARGSYEQYF,TGTGCCAGCAGTGGGCGCGGTGCTAGAGGCTCCTACGAGCAGTACTTC
-,TRBJ1-1,many,TRBV29-1,CSAHYSGRNTEAFF,TGCAGCGCACACTACTCGGGGAGGAACACTGAAGCTTTCTTT
-,TRBJ2-7,many,TRBV19,CASSGRGASHYEQYF,TGTGCCAGTAGCGGAAGAGGAGCCAGTCACTACGAGCAGTACTTC
-,TRBJ2-7,many,TRBV6-5,CASSPSFGTYYEQYF,TGTGCCAGCAGTCCATCGTTCGGGACATATTACGAGCAGTACTTC
-,TRBJ1-5,many,TRBV20-1,CSARGSGSNQPQHF,TGCAGTGCTAGGGGAAGTGGGAGCAATCAGCCCCAGCATTTT
-,TRBJ1-6,many,TRBV27,CASAPLGLNSPLHF,TGTGCCAGCGCCCCCCTGGGGCTTAATTCACCCCTCCACTTT
-,TRBJ1-1,many,TRBV29-1,CSVDGQGANEGLGAFF,TGCAGCGTTGACGGGCAGGGAGCTAACGAGGGGCTGGGGGCTTTCTTT
-,TRBJ2-7,many,TRBV6-1,CASYRESLYEQYF,TGTGCCAGTTACAGGGAGTCCCTTTACGAGCAGTACTTC
-,TRBJ2-5,many,TRBV2,CASSDRYQETQYF,TGTGCCAGCAGTGACCGGTACCAAGAGACCCAGTACTTC
-,TRBJ2-7,many,TRBV11-2,CASSSRAEQYF,TGTGCCAGCAGCTCCCGGGCAGAGCAGTACTTC
-,TRBJ2-5,many,TRBV4-2,CASSQVGSYQETQYF,TGTGCCAGCAGCCAAGTAGGTAGCTATCAAGAGACCCAGTACTTC
-,TRBJ2-7,-,TRBV10-1,CASSEGTAYEQYF,TGCGCCAGCAGTGAAGGGACGGCCTACGAGCAGTACTTC